These 5 T cell receptor beta chains came from one sample sequenced in a study of T cell responses to AZD1222 COVID-19 vaccine. Sequencing was performed with immunoSEQ multiplex PCR; in TCRdb, only in-frame clones are kept and a portion is missing. The table has 110,000 to 150,000 clones, 80% to 95% seen once. The sample was peripheral blood, taken on day 0 of AZD1222 vaccination. The receptors stem from an adult in good health.

The chain couples TRBV5-6 to TRBJ2-1, with D possibly matching TRBD2 (5 bases). There are 12 residues in the CDR3. With 4 bases removed from V and 9 bases from J, the gap between germline ends came to 11 bases. Germline V CDR1 and CDR2: SGHDT, YYEEEE. The CDR3 nucleotides are TGTGCCAGCAGCCTATTACGGGGTGAGCAGTTCTTC. Its protein product is CASSLLRGEQFF.

This clone came up once. The J gene is TRBJ1-2, the V gene TRBV5-1; D is ambiguous. Between the trimmed V and J ends, which lost 0 bases and 8 bases, there was a span of 14 bases. CDR1 and CDR2 (germline): SGHRS, YFSETQ. The length of the CDR3 is 14 residues. CDR3 sequence: CASSLEGSGFGYTF. The CDR3 nucleotides are TGCGCCAGCAGCTTGGAAGGTTCCGGCTTCGGCTACACCTTC.

V gene TRBV7-8 combines with J gene TRBJ1-1; D is perhaps TRBD1 (6 bases). The CDR3 has 15 residues. V was cut by 3 bases and J by 0 bases, with 11 bases left in between. CDR1 is SGHVS and CDR2 is FQNEAQ in the germline V gene. The DNA for the CDR3 is TGTGCCAGCAGCTTCCCGGCAGGGGTGAACACTGAAGCTTTCTTT. The encoded protein is CASSFPAGVNTEAFF.

The chain recombines TRBV28 with TRBJ1-6; 8 bases match TRBD1. J lost 7 bases, V lost 3 bases, and 5 bases had no gene match. CDR3 length: 15 residues. The germline V gene has CDR1 MDHEN and CDR2 SYDVKM. CDR3 DNA: TGTGCCAGCAGTTTGGACAGGGCGAAAAATTCACCCCTCCACTTT. Translated, it gives CASSLDRAKNSPLHF.

The chain employs TRBV30 and TRBJ1-5, with D tentatively TRBD1 (6 bases). CDR3 size: 13 residues. Germline CDR1 GTSNPN, CDR2 SVGIG (reference sequence). Trimming cost V 8 bases and J 5 bases, with 16 bases left between them. The CDR3: CAGGQGLDQPQHF. The CDR3 DNA is TGTGCCGGGGGCCAGGGGCTGGATCAGCCCCAGCATTTT.